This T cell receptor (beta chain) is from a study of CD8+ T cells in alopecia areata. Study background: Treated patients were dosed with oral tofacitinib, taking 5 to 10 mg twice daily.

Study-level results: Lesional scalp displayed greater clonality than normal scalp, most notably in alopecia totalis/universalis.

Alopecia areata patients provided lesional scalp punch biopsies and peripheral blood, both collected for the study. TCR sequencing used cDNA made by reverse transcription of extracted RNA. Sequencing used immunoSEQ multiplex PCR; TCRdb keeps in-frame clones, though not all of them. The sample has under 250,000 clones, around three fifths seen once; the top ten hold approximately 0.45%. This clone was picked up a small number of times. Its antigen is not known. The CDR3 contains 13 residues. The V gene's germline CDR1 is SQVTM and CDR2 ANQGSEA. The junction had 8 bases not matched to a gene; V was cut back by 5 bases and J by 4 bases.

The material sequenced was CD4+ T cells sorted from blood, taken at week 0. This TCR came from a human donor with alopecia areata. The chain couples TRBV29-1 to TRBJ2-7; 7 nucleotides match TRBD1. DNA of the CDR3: TGCAGCGTTCATATCCGGGACAGTTACGAGCAGTACTTC. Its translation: CSVHIRDSYEQYF.